This entry features one TCR beta chain sequence. One end of the junction does not line up with germline, which may come from a read error. Each CDR3 protein gets one entry after TCRdb re-called the PCR reads with MiXCR. The profile shows some 19,000 distinct CDR3 sequences, about 50% of them singletons. These data originate in a study of CD4 and CD8 cells across lung adenocarcinoma regions. The CDR3 spans 13 residues. The germline CDR1 and CDR2 sequences are MNHNS and SASEGT. Donors had localized lung adenocarcinoma, a non-small cell lung cancer. The clonotype originates from a female donor with lung adenocarcinoma. The CD4 and CD8 labels of this study may be unreliable. The material sequenced was CD8+ T cells from the center of a lung tumor. The chain links TRBV6-1 to TRBJ1-5; D not resolved. The CDR3 reads CASSDRENQPQHF. The CDR3 bases are TGTGCCAGCAGTGATCGGGAAAATCAGCCCCAGCACTTT.